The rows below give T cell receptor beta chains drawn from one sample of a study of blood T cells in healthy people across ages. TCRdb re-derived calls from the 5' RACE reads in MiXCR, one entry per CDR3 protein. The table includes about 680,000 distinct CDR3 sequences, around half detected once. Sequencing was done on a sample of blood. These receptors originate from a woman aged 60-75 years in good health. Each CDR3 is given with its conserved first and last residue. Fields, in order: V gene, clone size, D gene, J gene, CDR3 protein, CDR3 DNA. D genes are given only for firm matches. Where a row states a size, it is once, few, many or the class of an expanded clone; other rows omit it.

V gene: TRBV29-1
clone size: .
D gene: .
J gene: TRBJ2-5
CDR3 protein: CSVPGALQETQYF
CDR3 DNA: TGCAGCGTCCCCGGGGCCCTTCAAGAGACCCAGTACTTC

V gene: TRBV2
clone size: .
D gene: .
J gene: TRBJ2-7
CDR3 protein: CASSDEQGPYEQYF
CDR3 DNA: TGTGCCAGCAGTGATGAACAGGGTCCCTACGAGCAGTACTTC

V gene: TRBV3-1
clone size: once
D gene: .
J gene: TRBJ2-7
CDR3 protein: CASSQVIDYSYEQYF
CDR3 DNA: TGTGCCAGCAGCCAAGTGATCGACTACTCCTACGAGCAGTACTTC

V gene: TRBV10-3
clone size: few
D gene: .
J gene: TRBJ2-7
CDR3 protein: CAIREQGAEQYF
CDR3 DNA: TGTGCCATCAGAGAACAGGGAGCCGAGCAGTACTTC

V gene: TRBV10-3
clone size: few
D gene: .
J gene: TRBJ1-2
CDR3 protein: CAISDEGNYGYTF
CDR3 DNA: TGTGCCATCAGTGATGAAGGGAACTATGGCTACACCTTC

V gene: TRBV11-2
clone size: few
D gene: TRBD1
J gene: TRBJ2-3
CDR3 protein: CASSLTDRGIRTDTQYF
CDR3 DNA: TGTGCCAGCAGCTTGACTGACAGGGGAATACGCACAGATACGCAGTATTTT

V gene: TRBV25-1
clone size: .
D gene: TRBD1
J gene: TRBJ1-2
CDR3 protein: CASSALRGDYGYTF
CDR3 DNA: TGTGCCAGCAGTGCCCTCAGGGGGGACTATGGCTACACCTTC

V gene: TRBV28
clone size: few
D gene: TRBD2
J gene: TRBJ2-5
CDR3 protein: CASSQTSGREQYF
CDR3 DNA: TGTGCCAGCAGCCAGACTAGCGGAAGAGAGCAGTACTTC

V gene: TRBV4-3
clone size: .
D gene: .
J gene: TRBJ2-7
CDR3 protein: CASSQDLDRGRVASGSSYNEQYF
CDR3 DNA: TGCGCCAGCAGCCAAGACCTGGACAGGGGGCGCGTGGCTAGCGGGAGCTCCTACAATGAGCAGTACTTC

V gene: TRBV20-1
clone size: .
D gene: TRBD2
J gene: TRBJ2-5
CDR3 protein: CSATSSGRAGGETQYF
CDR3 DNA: TGCAGTGCTACTTCTAGCGGGAGGGCCGGAGGGGAGACCCAGTACTTC

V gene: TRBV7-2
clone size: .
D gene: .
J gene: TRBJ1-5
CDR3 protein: CASSLGAGPDQPQHF
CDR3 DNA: TGTGCCAGCAGCTTAGGTGCAGGGCCCGATCAGCCCCAGCATTTT

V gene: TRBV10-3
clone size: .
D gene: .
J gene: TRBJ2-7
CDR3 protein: CAISERGPEQYF
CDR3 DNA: TGTGCCATCAGTGAGAGGGGTCCCGAGCAGTACTTC

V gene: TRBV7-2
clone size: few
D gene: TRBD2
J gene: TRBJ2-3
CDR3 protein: CASSVRLAGDPDTQYF
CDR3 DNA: TGTGCCAGCAGCGTCCGACTAGCGGGAGACCCAGATACGCAGTATTTT

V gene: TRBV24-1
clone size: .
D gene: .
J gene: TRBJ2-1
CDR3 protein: CATSDPGHHNEQFF
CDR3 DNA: TGTGCCACCAGTGACCCAGGACATCACAATGAGCAGTTCTTC

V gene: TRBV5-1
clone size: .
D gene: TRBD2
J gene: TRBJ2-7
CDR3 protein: CASSLGGGDGSYEQYF
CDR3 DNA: TGCGCCAGCAGCTTGGGCGGGGGGGATGGGAGTTACGAGCAGTACTTC

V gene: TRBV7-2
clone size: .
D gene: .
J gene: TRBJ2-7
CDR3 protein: CASSLSPGSYEQYF
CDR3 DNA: TGTGCCAGCAGCTTGTCCCCAGGCTCCTACGAGCAGTACTTC